This T cell receptor (beta chain) appears in the sequencing data of a study of T cells after yellow fever vaccination. About the study: The fractions with low cell numbers were processed using SMART-Seq v4 Ultra Low Input. Findings and caveats of the study: Most clones from primary vaccination resurfaced after the booster (approximately 96% CD4, more than 75% CD8).

TCR cDNA was made by 5'RACE template switching, adding a universal primer site and UMIs. TCRdb passed the 5' RACE reads through MiXCR, listing each CDR3 protein once. The sample shows over 200,000 distinct CDR3 sequences, around 6.7% of them seen only once. Germline CDR1 SGHTA, CDR2 FQGNSA. There are 16 residues in the CDR3. V lost 1 base, J lost 12 bases, and 13 bases stayed unmatched. In regard to this clonotype: Its specificity is unknown.

The receptor was isolated from a man aged 30-40 years who received the YFV17D yellow fever vaccine. Sequencing was performed on CD4+ T cells sorted from PBMCs, taken on the day of the yellow fever booster vaccination. The chain is built from TRBV7-2 and TRBJ2-1; TRBD1 aligns across 9 bases. CDR3 DNA: TGTGCCAGCAGCTTAGGGACAGGGGCCCCTGGAGGAATGCAGTTCTTC. It translates to CASSLGTGAPGGMQFF.